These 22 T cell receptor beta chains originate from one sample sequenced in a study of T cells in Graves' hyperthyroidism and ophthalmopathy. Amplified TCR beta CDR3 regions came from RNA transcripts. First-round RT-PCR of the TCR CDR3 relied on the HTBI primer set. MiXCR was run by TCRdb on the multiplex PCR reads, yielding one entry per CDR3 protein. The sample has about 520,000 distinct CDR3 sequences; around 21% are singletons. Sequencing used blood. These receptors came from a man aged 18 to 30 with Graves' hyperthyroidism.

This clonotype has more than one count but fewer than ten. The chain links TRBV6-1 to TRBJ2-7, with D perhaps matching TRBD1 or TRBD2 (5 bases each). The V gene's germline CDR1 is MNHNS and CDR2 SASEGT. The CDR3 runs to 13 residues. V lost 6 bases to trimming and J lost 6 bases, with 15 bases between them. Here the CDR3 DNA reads TGTGCCAGCAGCCCCGGGGCACCGCCCGAGCAGTACTTC. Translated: CASSPGAPPEQYF.

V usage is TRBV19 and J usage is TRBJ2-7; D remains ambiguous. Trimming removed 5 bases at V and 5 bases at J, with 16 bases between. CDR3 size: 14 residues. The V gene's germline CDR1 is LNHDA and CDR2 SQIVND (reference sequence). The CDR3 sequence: CASSQTPERNEQYF. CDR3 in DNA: TGTGCCAGTAGTCAAACCCCGGAACGGAACGAGCAGTACTTC.

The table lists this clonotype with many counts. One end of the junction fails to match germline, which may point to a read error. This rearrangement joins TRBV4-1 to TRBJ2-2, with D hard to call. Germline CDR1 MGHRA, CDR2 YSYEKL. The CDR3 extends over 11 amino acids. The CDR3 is CASSQAGELFF. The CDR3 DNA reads TGTGCCAGCAGTCAGGCCGGGGAGCTGTTTTTT.

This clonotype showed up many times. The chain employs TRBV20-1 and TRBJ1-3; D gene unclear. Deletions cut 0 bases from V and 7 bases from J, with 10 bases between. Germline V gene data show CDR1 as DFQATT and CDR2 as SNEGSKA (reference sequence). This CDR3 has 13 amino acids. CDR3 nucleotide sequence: TGCAGTGCTAGAGATCCCGTTATCAACACCATATATTTT. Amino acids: CSARDPVINTIYF.

DNA of the CDR3: TGTGCCAGCAGTCCCAACAGGGGTAATTCACCCCTCCACTTT. Its translation: CASSPNRGNSPLHF. The V and J genes are TRBV12-3 or TRBV12-4 and TRBJ1-6; 7 bases align to TRBD1. The V gene end was trimmed by 5 bases and the J gene end by 6 bases; junction bases not matched to a gene: 4. The CDR3 sequence is 14 residues long.

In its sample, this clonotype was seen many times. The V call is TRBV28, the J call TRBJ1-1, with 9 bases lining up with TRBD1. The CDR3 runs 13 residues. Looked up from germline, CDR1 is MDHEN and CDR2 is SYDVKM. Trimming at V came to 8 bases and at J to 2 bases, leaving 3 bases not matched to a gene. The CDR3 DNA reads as TGTGCCAGCGCGGACAGGGGAAACACTGAAGCTTTCTTT. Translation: CASADRGNTEAFF.

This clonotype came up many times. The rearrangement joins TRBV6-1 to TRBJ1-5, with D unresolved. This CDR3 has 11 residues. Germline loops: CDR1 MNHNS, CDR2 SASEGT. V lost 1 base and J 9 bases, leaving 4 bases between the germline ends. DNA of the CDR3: TGTGCCAGCAGTGAAGGTGGGCCCCAGCATTTT. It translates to CASSEGGPQHF.

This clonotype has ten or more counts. The CDR3: CAIRASNTGELFF. The CDR3 DNA sequence: TGTGCCATCCGGGCCTCGAACACCGGGGAGCTGTTTTTT. This chain joins TRBV30 and TRBJ2-2, with unresolved D. The CDR3 covers 13 residues. CDR1 and CDR2 from the germline V gene are GTSNPN and SVGIG (reference sequence). Between the trimmed V and J ends, which lost 8 bases and 0 bases, there was a span of 10 bases.

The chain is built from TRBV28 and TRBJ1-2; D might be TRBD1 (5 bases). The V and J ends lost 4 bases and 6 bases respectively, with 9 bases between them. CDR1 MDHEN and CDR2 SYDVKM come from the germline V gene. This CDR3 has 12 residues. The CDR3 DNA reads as TGTGCCAGCAGTTCAACCAGGGATGGCTACACCTTC. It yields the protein CASSSTRDGYTF.

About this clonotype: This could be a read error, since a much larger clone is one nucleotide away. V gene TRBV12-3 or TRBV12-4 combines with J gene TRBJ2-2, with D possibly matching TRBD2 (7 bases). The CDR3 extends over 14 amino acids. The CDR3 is CASSSTGVGGELCF. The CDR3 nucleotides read TGTGCCAGCAGTTCGACAGGCGTTGGGGGGGAGCTGTGTTTT.

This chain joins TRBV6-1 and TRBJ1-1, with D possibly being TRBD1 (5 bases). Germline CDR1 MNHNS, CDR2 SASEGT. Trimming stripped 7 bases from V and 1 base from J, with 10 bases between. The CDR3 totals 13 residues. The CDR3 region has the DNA TGTGCCAGCACCCGAGGGGCGAACACTGAAGCTTTCTTT. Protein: CASTRGANTEAFF.

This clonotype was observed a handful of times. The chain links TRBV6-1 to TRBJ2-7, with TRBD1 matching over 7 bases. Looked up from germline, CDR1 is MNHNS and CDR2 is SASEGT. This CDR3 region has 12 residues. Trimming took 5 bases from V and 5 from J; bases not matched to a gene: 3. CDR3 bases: TGTGCCAGCAGTACAGGGGTGGACGAGCAGTACTTC. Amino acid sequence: CASSTGVDEQYF.

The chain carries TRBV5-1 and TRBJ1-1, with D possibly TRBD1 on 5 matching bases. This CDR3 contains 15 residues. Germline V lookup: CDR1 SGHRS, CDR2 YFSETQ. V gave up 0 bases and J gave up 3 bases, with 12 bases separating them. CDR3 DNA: TGCGCCAGCAGCTTGGCTCCGGGACTGGACACTGAAGCTTTCTTT. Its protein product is CASSLAPGLDTEAFF.

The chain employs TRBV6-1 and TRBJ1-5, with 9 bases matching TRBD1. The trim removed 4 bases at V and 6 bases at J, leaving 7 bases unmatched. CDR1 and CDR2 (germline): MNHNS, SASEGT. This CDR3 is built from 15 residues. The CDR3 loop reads CASSAEQGAFQPQHF. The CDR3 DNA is TGTGCCAGCAGTGCAGAACAGGGGGCGTTTCAGCCCCAGCATTTT.

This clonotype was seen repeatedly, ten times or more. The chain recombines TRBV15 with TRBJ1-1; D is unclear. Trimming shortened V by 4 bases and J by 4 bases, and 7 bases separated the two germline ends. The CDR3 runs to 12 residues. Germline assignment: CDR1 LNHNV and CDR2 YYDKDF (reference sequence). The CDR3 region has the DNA TGTGCCACCAGCAAAGTAGGCACTGAAGCTTTCTTT. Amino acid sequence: CATSKVGTEAFF.

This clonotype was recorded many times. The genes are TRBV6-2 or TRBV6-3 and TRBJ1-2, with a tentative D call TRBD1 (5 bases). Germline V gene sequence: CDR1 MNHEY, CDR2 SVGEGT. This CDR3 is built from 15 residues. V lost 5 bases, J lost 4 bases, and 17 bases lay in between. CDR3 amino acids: CASSSRRDPVYGYTF. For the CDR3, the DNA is TGTGCCAGCAGTAGCCGCAGGGATCCGGTCTATGGCTACACCTTC.

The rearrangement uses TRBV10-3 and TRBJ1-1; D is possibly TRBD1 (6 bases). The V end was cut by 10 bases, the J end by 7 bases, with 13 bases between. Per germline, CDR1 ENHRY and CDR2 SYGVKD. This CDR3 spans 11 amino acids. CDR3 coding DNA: TGTGCCACCTTAGGGGGGTATGAAGCTTTCTTT. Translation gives CATLGGYEAFF.

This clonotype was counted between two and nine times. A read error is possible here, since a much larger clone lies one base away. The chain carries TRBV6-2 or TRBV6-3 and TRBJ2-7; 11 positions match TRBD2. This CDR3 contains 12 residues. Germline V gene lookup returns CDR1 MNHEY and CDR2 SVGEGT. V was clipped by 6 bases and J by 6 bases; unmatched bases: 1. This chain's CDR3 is CASSGLAGEQYF. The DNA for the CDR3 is TGTGCCAGCAGCGGACTAGCGGGCGAGCAGTACTTC.

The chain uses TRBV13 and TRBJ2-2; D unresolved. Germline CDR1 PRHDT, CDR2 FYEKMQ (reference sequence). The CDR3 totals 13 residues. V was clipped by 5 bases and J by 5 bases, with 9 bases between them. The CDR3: CASSVRKTGELFF. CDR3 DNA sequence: TGTGCCAGCAGCGTCAGGAAGACCGGGGAGCTGTTTTTT.

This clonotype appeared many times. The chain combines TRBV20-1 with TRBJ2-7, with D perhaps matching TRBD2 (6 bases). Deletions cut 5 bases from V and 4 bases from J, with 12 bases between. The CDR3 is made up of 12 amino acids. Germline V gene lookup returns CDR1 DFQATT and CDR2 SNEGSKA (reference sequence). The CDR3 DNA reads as TGCAGTGCTTGGGGGACTCTTTACGAGCAGTACTTC. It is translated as CSAWGTLYEQYF.

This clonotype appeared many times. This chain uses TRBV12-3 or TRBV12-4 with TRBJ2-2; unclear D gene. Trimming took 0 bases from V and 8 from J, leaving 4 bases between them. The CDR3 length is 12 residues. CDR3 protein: CASSLAQGELFF. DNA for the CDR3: TGTGCCAGCAGTTTAGCGCAGGGGGAGCTGTTTTTT.

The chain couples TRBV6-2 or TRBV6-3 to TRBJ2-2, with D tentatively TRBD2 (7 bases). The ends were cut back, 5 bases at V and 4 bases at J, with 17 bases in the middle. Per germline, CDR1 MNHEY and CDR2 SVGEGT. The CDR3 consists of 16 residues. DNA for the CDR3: TGTGCCAGCAGTGGTGGACTAGGCAGGGGCACCGGGGAGCTGTTTTTT. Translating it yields CASSGGLGRGTGELFF.